The rows below give T cell receptor beta chains drawn from one sample of a study of blood T cell repertoires in COVID-19. Sequencing was performed with immunoSEQ multiplex PCR; in TCRdb, only in-frame clones are kept and a portion is missing. The sample yields around 30,000 clones, 80% to 90% seen once. The material sequenced was peripheral blood. The receptor source for this set is a woman of 80 years or more with active or convalescent COVID-19. The CDR3 runs from the conserved cysteine through the conserved F or W. Each record gives: clone size, J gene, CDR3 length, V gene, D gene, CDR3 DNA, CDR3 protein. A D gene is named only where the DNA matches it firmly. Part of the rows lack a size; the others show once, few, many or a class for expanded clones.

clone_size: .; j_call: TRBJ2-1; cdr3_length: 13; v_call: TRBV5-1; d_call: TRBD1; cdr3_nt: TGCGCCAGCAGCCTGGATGCGACAGGGAAGAAGTTCTTC; cdr3_aa: CASSLDATGKKFF
clone_size: .; j_call: TRBJ2-1; cdr3_length: 15; v_call: TRBV14; d_call: TRBD2; cdr3_nt: TGTGCCAGCAGCCAGTTACTAGCGGGAGTGAATGAGCAGTTCTTC; cdr3_aa: CASSQLLAGVNEQFF
clone_size: .; j_call: TRBJ2-1; cdr3_length: 15; v_call: TRBV19; d_call: .; cdr3_nt: TGTGCCAGTAGTATAACGTGGGGGCCCTACAATGAGCAGTTCTTC; cdr3_aa: CASSITWGPYNEQFF
clone_size: .; j_call: TRBJ2-5; cdr3_length: 14; v_call: TRBV5-1; d_call: TRBD1; cdr3_nt: TGCGCCAGCAGGTCTGGGACAGGGGCAGAGACCCAGTACTTC; cdr3_aa: CASRSGTGAETQYF
clone_size: .; j_call: TRBJ2-3; cdr3_length: 17; v_call: TRBV9; d_call: .; cdr3_nt: TGTGCCAGCAGCGTAGATCTGACAGGAGTAATCACAGATACGCAGTATTTT; cdr3_aa: CASSVDLTGVITDTQYF
clone_size: .; j_call: TRBJ2-1; cdr3_length: 13; v_call: TRBV5-4; d_call: TRBD2; cdr3_nt: TGTGCCATACTAGCGGGAGGTAACAATGAGCAGTTCTTC; cdr3_aa: CAILAGGNNEQFF
clone_size: .; j_call: TRBJ1-1; cdr3_length: 13; v_call: TRBV12-3/TRBV12-4; d_call: .; cdr3_nt: TGTGCCAGCAGTTCAGGAAGAAACACTGAAGCTTTCTTT; cdr3_aa: CASSSGRNTEAFF
clone_size: .; j_call: TRBJ2-2; cdr3_length: 14; v_call: TRBV25-1; d_call: .; cdr3_nt: TGTGCCAGCAGTCGAGGCGTCTGGACCGGGGAGCTGTTTTTT; cdr3_aa: CASSRGVWTGELFF
clone_size: .; j_call: TRBJ1-2; cdr3_length: 16; v_call: TRBV7-2; d_call: TRBD1; cdr3_nt: TGTGCCAGCAGCTTACTCGAGTCAGGGGGCGCGTCGGGCTACACCTTC; cdr3_aa: CASSLLESGGASGYTF
clone_size: once; j_call: TRBJ1-6; cdr3_length: 16; v_call: TRBV5-1; d_call: TRBD1; cdr3_nt: TGCGCCAGCAGCACAATACCGGGACAGGCTTCCTCACCCCTCCACTTT; cdr3_aa: CASSTIPGQASSPLHF
clone_size: .; j_call: TRBJ1-1; cdr3_length: 13; v_call: TRBV5-1; d_call: .; cdr3_nt: TGCGCCAGCAGCTACGCAGGGTTCACTGAAGCTTTCTTT; cdr3_aa: CASSYAGFTEAFF
clone_size: .; j_call: TRBJ2-1; cdr3_length: 15; v_call: TRBV5-4; d_call: TRBD1; cdr3_nt: TGTGCCAGCAGTCGGGGACAGGGTAAAGACAATGAGCAGTTCTTC; cdr3_aa: CASSRGQGKDNEQFF
clone_size: .; j_call: TRBJ2-5; cdr3_length: 16; v_call: TRBV7-9; d_call: TRBD2; cdr3_nt: TGTGCCAGCAGCCGCGACACTAGCGGGGCCCTGCAGACCCAGTACTTC; cdr3_aa: CASSRDTSGALQTQYF
clone_size: once; j_call: TRBJ2-2; cdr3_length: 16; v_call: TRBV11-2; d_call: .; cdr3_nt: TGTGCCAGCAGCTTAGAGAAGTCAGGTCGCACCGGGGAGCTGTTTTTT; cdr3_aa: CASSLEKSGRTGELFF
clone_size: .; j_call: TRBJ1-5; cdr3_length: 15; v_call: TRBV7-2; d_call: .; cdr3_nt: TGTGCCAGCAGCTTGACGTCGGGTAACAATCAGCCCCAGCATTTT; cdr3_aa: CASSLTSGNNQPQHF
clone_size: .; j_call: TRBJ2-3; cdr3_length: 15; v_call: TRBV24-1; d_call: TRBD1; cdr3_nt: TGTGCCACCAGTGACCCGACAGGGGGAGGGAAAACGCAGTATTTT; cdr3_aa: CATSDPTGGGKTQYF
clone_size: .; j_call: TRBJ2-7; cdr3_length: 15; v_call: TRBV9; d_call: TRBD2; cdr3_nt: TGTGCCAGCAGCACCCTAGCGGGAGCGTCCTACGAGCAGTACTTC; cdr3_aa: CASSTLAGASYEQYF
clone_size: .; j_call: TRBJ2-2; cdr3_length: 18; v_call: TRBV23-1; d_call: TRBD1; cdr3_nt: TGCGCCAGCAGTCCGGGTAGAATAGACAGGGGCATCACCGGGGAGCTGTTTTTT; cdr3_aa: CASSPGRIDRGITGELFF
clone_size: .; j_call: TRBJ1-3; cdr3_length: 17; v_call: TRBV5-6; d_call: TRBD1; cdr3_nt: TGTGCCAGCAGCTGGACTCCGGGACAGGGTTCCGGAAACACCATATATTTT; cdr3_aa: CASSWTPGQGSGNTIYF
clone_size: .; j_call: TRBJ2-3; cdr3_length: 14; v_call: TRBV6-4; d_call: TRBD2; cdr3_nt: TGTGCCAGCAGTCTAGCGGGAGGTTCGGGGACGCAGTATTTT; cdr3_aa: CASSLAGGSGTQYF
clone_size: .; j_call: TRBJ2-2; cdr3_length: 15; v_call: TRBV19; d_call: .; cdr3_nt: TGTGCCAGTAGTATTTTACTGGGCGCCACCGGGGAGCTGTTTTTT; cdr3_aa: CASSILLGATGELFF
clone_size: .; j_call: TRBJ2-2; cdr3_length: 14; v_call: TRBV19; d_call: .; cdr3_nt: TGTGCCAGTAGTATAGACAGGGTGTCCGGGGAGCTGTTTTTT; cdr3_aa: CASSIDRVSGELFF
clone_size: .; j_call: TRBJ1-5; cdr3_length: 11; v_call: TRBV6-7; d_call: .; cdr3_nt: TGTGCCAGCGGGGGGACCCAGCCCCAGCATTTT; cdr3_aa: CASGGTQPQHF
clone_size: .; j_call: TRBJ1-2; cdr3_length: 12; v_call: TRBV6-5; d_call: .; cdr3_nt: TGTGCCAGCTGGGGGCGGAAGGATGGCTACACCTTC; cdr3_aa: CASWGRKDGYTF
clone_size: few; j_call: TRBJ2-7; cdr3_length: 15; v_call: TRBV5-1; d_call: TRBD2; cdr3_nt: TGCGCCAGCAGCTTGTCCGGGGGGAGCTCCTACGAGCAGTACTTC; cdr3_aa: CASSLSGGSSYEQYF
clone_size: .; j_call: TRBJ1-1; cdr3_length: 14; v_call: TRBV5-1; d_call: TRBD1; cdr3_nt: TGCGCCAGCAGCAAAGGGACAGCGAACACTGAAGCTTTCTTT; cdr3_aa: CASSKGTANTEAFF
clone_size: .; j_call: TRBJ2-3; cdr3_length: 13; v_call: TRBV18; d_call: TRBD2; cdr3_nt: TGTGCCAGCTCACTGGGACTACCCGATACGCAGTATTTT; cdr3_aa: CASSLGLPDTQYF
clone_size: .; j_call: TRBJ2-3; cdr3_length: 15; v_call: TRBV5-8; d_call: TRBD1; cdr3_nt: TGTGCCAGCAGCCCCATCAGGGGGTTGACAGATACGCAGTATTTT; cdr3_aa: CASSPIRGLTDTQYF
clone_size: .; j_call: TRBJ2-5; cdr3_length: 13; v_call: TRBV5-4; d_call: TRBD1; cdr3_nt: TGTGCCAGCAGCTCCACAGGGGCGGCGACCCAGTACTTC; cdr3_aa: CASSSTGAATQYF
clone_size: .; j_call: TRBJ1-4; cdr3_length: 18; v_call: TRBV4-2; d_call: .; cdr3_nt: TGTGCCAGCAGCCAAGGGACATCCCCCCGGTCGGCTAATGAAAAACTGTTTTTT; cdr3_aa: CASSQGTSPRSANEKLFF
clone_size: .; j_call: TRBJ2-4; cdr3_length: 15; v_call: TRBV5-1; d_call: TRBD1; cdr3_nt: TGCGCCAGCAGCTTGGCTGGACAGGAGAAAAACATTCAGTACTTC; cdr3_aa: CASSLAGQEKNIQYF
clone_size: .; j_call: TRBJ2-4; cdr3_length: 14; v_call: TRBV7-2; d_call: TRBD1; cdr3_nt: TGTGCCAGCAGCCTGACAGGGAGATCGGACATTCAGTACTTC; cdr3_aa: CASSLTGRSDIQYF
clone_size: once; j_call: TRBJ2-1; cdr3_length: 18; v_call: TRBV3-1/TRBV3-2; d_call: TRBD2; cdr3_nt: TGTGCCAGCAGCCAAGATGTGTTGGGGACTAGCGGGAGGGGTGAGCAGTTCTTC; cdr3_aa: CASSQDVLGTSGRGEQFF
clone_size: .; j_call: TRBJ1-5; cdr3_length: 13; v_call: TRBV11-2; d_call: TRBD1; cdr3_nt: TGTGCCAGCAGCTCGACAGGGAATCAGCCCCAGCATTTT; cdr3_aa: CASSSTGNQPQHF
clone_size: .; j_call: TRBJ1-5; cdr3_length: 13; v_call: TRBV3-1/TRBV3-2; d_call: .; cdr3_nt: TGTGCCAGCAGCCAAGGTTACAATCAGCCCCAGCATTTT; cdr3_aa: CASSQGYNQPQHF
clone_size: .; j_call: TRBJ2-1; cdr3_length: 16; v_call: TRBV18; d_call: TRBD2; cdr3_nt: TGTGCCAGCTCACCATTTTATCTAGCGGGGGATAATGAGCAGTTCTTC; cdr3_aa: CASSPFYLAGDNEQFF
clone_size: few; j_call: TRBJ1-5; cdr3_length: 15; v_call: TRBV7-2; d_call: TRBD1; cdr3_nt: TGTGCCAGCAGCTACCTGGGACAGGGAGATCAGCCCCAGCATTTT; cdr3_aa: CASSYLGQGDQPQHF
clone_size: .; j_call: TRBJ2-4; cdr3_length: 16; v_call: TRBV6-1; d_call: .; cdr3_nt: TGTGCCAGCAGTGAAGTAGATAAACTAGCCAAAAACATTCAGTACTTC; cdr3_aa: CASSEVDKLAKNIQYF
clone_size: .; j_call: TRBJ1-4; cdr3_length: 15; v_call: TRBV4-1; d_call: .; cdr3_nt: TGCGCCAGCAGCCAATTTAGGGGAACTAATGAAAAACTGTTTTTT; cdr3_aa: CASSQFRGTNEKLFF